This TCR beta chain was identified during a study of beta chain features in type 1 diabetes. Central memory, naive, regulatory and stem cell-like memory CD4+ cells were sorted by CD45RO/CCR7/CD25/CD127/CD95/CD27. The CDR3 extends over 15 amino acids. The V segment lost 6 bases and the J segment 5 bases; nucleotides outside the gene matches: 6. Germline V gene sequence: CDR1 MDHEN, CDR2 SYDVKM. Overall study results and limits: Sequencing from cDNA could over-represent high-TCR-expressing cells. Among patients with Type 1 diabetes, TCRB CDR3s were moderately but significantly shorter in every one of the four CD4+ subsets. Patients and controls would be equally affected if PCR favored shorter templates.

Concerning this clone itself: Its antigen remains unidentified.

As every portion of the isolated RNA was reverse transcribed, the sequencing read expressed TCRB transcripts. Profiled with immunoSEQ multiplex PCR; TCRdb holds only in-frame clones, not every one. The sample includes approximately 170,000 clones, roughly 8% of them seen just once. Sequenced: central memory CD4+ T cells from blood. V usage is TRBV28 and J usage is TRBJ2-3; 12 bases map to TRBD2. The receptor's source is a woman aged 40 to 49 with type 1 diabetes. The CDR3 reads CASSLAGGLKDTQYF. The CDR3 DNA reads as TGTGCCAGCAGCCTAGCGGGGGGGCTTAAAGATACGCAGTATTTT.